The rows below give T cell receptor beta chains drawn from one sample of a study of blood T cell repertoires in COVID-19. The protocol was immunoSEQ multiplex PCR, while the TCRdb copy is restricted to in-frame clones and leaves out a portion. The sample carries approximately 210,000 clones, around nine tenths recorded once. Sequencing was carried out using peripheral blood. These receptors were taken from a man between 18 and 35 years old with active or convalescent COVID-19. Both conserved end residues are trimmed from each CDR3. Each record gives: CDR3 protein, J gene, D gene, CDR3 length, V gene. D genes are given only for firm matches.

ASSFRLANNEQF	TRBJ2-1	TRBD2	12	TRBV9
ASSLGGGGFEKLF	TRBJ1-4	TRBD1	13	TRBV28
ASALGTLSYNEQF	TRBJ2-1	NA	13	TRBV7-2
SVNPSGQSTTEAF	TRBJ1-1	NA	13	TRBV29-1
ASSRGGSGQSNEQF	TRBJ2-1	NA	14	TRBV7-9
ATSDLNQPQH	TRBJ1-5	NA	10	TRBV24-1
ASSSQTSGHSYNEQF	TRBJ2-1	TRBD2	15	TRBV7-3
ASSLDGLSGANVLT	TRBJ2-6	NA	14	TRBV27
ASSLKQGRVGNTIY	TRBJ1-3	NA	14	TRBV5-4
SVGTWEGESKNIQY	TRBJ2-4	TRBD2	14	TRBV29-1
ASSRPDGEQF	TRBJ2-1	NA	10	TRBV5-4